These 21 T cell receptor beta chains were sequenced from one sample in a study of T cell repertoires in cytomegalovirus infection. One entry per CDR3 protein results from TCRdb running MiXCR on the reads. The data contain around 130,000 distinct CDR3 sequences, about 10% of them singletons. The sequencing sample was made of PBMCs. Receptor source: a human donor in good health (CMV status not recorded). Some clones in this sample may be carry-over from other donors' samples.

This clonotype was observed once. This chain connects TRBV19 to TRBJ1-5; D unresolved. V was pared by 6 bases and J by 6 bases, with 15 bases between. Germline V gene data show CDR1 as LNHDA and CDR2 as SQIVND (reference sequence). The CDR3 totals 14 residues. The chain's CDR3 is CASRDLDVSQPQHF. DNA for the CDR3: TGTGCCAGTAGGGATCTGGACGTATCTCAGCCCCAGCATTTT.

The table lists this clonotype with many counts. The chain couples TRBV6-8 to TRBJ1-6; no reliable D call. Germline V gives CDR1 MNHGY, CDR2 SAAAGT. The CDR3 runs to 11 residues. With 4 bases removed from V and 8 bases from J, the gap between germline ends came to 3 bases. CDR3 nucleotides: TGTGCCAGCAGTTTGCATTCACCCCTCCACTTT. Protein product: CASSLHSPLHF.

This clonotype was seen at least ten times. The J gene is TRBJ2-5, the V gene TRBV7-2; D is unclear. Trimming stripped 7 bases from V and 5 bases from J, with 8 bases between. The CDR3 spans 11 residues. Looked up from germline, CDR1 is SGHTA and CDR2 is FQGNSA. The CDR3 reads CASTQSETQYF. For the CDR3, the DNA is TGTGCCAGCACCCAGTCGGAGACCCAGTACTTC.

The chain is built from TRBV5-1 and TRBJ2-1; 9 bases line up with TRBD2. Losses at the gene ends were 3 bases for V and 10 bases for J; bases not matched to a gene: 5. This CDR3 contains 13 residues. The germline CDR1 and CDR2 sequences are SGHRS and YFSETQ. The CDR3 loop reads CASSSAGGPEQFF. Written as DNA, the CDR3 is TGCGCCAGCAGCTCAGCGGGGGGCCCCGAGCAGTTCTTC.

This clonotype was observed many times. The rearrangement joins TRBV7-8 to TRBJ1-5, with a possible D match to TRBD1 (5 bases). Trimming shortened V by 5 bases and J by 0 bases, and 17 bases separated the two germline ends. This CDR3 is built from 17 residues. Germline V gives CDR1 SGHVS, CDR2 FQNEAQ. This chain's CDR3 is CASSTRGTVFSNQPQHF. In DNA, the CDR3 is TGTGCCAGCAGCACCCGGGGGACCGTCTTTAGCAATCAGCCCCAGCATTTT.

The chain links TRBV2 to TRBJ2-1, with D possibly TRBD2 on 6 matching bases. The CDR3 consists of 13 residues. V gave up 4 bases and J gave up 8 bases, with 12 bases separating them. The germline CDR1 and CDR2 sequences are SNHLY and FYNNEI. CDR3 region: CASSVLGGYEQFF. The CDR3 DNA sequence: TGTGCCAGCAGTGTCCTGGGGGGTTATGAGCAGTTCTTC.

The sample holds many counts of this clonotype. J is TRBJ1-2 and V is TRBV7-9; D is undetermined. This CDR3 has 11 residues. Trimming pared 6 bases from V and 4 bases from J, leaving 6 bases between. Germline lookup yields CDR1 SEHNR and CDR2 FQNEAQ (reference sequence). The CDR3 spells CASSQSYGYTF. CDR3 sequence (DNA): TGTGCCAGCAGTCAATCCTATGGCTACACCTTC.

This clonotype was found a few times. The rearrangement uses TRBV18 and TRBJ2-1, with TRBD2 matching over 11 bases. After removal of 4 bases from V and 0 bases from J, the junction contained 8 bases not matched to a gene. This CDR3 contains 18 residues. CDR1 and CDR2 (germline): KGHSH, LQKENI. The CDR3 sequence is CASSLRTSGQSSYNEQFF. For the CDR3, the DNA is TGTGCCAGCTCACTCCGGACTAGCGGGCAGAGCTCCTACAATGAGCAGTTCTTC.

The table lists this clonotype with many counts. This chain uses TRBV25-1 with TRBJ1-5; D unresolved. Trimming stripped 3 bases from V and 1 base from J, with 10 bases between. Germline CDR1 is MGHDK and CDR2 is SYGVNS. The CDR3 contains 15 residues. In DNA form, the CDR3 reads TGTGCCAGCAGTGATCCTGAGCACAGCAATCAGCCCCAGCATTTT. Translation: CASSDPEHSNQPQHF.

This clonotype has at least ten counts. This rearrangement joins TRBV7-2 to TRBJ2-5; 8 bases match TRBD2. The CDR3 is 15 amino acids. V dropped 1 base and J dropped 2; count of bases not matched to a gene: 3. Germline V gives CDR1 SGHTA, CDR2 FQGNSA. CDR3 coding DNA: TGTGCCAGCAGCTTAGAAAGCGGGGGACAAGAGACCCAGTACTTC. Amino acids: CASSLESGGQETQYF.

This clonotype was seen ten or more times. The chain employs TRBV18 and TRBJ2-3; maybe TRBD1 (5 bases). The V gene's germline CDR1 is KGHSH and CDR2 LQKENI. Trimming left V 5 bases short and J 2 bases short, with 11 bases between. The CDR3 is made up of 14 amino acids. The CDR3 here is CASSEGAYTDTQYF. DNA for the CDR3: TGTGCCAGCTCAGAAGGGGCGTACACAGATACGCAGTATTTT.

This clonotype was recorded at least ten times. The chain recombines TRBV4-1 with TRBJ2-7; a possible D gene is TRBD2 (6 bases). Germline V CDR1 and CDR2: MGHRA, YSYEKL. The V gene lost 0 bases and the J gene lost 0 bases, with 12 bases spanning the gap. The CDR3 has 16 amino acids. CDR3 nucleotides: TGCGCCAGCAGCCAAGATCCTGCGGGGCTCTCCTACGAGCAGTACTTC. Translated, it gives CASSQDPAGLSYEQYF.

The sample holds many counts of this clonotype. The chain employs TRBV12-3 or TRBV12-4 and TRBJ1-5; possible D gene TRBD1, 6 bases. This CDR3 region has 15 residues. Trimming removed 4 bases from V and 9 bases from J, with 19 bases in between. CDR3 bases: TGTGCCAGCAGTTCTAGGGCAGGGGCTCAGTTGCCCCAGCATTTT. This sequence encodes CASSSRAGAQLPQHF.

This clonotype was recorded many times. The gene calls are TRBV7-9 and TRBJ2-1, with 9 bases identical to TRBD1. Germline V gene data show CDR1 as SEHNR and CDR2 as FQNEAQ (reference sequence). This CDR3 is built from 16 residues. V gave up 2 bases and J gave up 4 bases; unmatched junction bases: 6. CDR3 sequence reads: CASSLKTGGSYNEQFF. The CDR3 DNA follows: TGTGCCAGCAGCTTAAAAACAGGGGGCTCTTACAATGAGCAGTTCTTC.

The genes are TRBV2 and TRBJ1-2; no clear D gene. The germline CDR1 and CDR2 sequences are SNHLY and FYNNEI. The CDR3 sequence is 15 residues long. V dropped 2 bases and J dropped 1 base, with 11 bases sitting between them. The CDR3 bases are TGTGCCAGCAGTGAATGGGCAGCAAGTAACTATGGCTACACCTTC. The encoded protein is CASSEWAASNYGYTF. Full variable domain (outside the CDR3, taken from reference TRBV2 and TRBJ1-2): EPEVTQTPSHQVTQMGQEVILRCVPISNHLYFYWYRQILGQKVEFLVSFYNNEISEKSEIFDDQFSVERPDGSNFTLKIRSTKLEDSAMYFCASSEWAASNYGYTFGSGTRLTVV.

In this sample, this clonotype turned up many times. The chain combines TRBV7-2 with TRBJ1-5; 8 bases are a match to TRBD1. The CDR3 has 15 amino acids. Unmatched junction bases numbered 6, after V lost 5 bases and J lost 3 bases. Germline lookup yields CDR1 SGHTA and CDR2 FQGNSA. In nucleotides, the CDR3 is TGTGCCAGCAGCCGGGGACAGGACTACAATCAGCCCCAGCATTTT. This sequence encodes CASSRGQDYNQPQHF.

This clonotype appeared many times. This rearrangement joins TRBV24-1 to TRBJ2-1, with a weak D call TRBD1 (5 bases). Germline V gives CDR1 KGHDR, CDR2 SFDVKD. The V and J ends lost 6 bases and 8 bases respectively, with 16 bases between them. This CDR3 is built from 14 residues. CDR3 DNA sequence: TGTGCCACCAGTACTACCGTGGGGCTAGATGAGCAGTTCTTC. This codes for CATSTTVGLDEQFF.

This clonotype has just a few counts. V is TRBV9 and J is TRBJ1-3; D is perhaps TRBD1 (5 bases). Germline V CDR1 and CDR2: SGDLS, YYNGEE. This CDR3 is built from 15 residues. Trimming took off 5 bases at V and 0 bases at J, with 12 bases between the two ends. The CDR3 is CASRSGGISGNTIYF. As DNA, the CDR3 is TGTGCCAGCAGGTCGGGGGGTATCTCTGGAAACACCATATATTTT.

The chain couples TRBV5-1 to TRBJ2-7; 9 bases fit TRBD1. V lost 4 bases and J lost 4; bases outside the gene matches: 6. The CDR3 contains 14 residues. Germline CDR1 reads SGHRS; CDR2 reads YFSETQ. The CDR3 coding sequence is TGCGCCAGCAGCGTGGGACAGGGAGGGTACGAGCAGTACTTC. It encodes CASSVGQGGYEQYF.

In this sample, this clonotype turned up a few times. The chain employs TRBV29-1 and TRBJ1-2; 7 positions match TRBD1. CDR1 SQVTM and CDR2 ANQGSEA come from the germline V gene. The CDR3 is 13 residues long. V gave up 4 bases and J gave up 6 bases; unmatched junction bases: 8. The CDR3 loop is CSVARQGSDGYTF. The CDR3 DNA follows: TGCAGCGTTGCACGACAGGGATCCGATGGCTACACCTTC.

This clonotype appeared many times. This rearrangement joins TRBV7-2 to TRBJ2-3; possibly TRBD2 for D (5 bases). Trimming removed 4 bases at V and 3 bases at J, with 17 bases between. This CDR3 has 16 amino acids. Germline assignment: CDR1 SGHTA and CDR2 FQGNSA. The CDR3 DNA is TGTGCCAGCAGCTCAGCGGCCCTACTAGGGACAGATACGCAGTATTTT. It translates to CASSSAALLGTDTQYF.